This record covers a single T cell receptor (beta chain). TRAV and TRBV primers primed cDNA for both TCRalpha and TCRbeta. It was with a constant-region primer and a V-primer adapter that TCRs were amplified over around 18 PCR cycles. TCRdb fed the reads into MiXCR, producing one record per CDR3 protein. There are tens of thousands of distinct CDR3 sequences in the sample; less than 25% occur only once, and around 5% lies in the top ten. Documented time point: before trial treatment. The sample belongs to a study of low-dose radiotherapy and immunotherapy resistance in tumors. The overall study: Intravenous administration to patients comprised nivolumab at 240 mg every two weeks and ipilimumab at 1 mg/kg every six weeks. Cyclophosphamide was given intravenously at 200 mg/m2 every two weeks, and each dose came one day before radiation and immunotherapy.

The CDR3 consists of 15 residues. V was trimmed by 5 bases and J by 4 bases, leaving 15 bases between them. The germline CDR1 and CDR2 sequences are MNHGY and SAAAGT. This receptor was taken from a male donor with prostate cancer. V is TRBV6-8 and J is TRBJ1-5, with D possibly being TRBD1 (6 bases). The specimen comprised PBMCs, sampled before treatment. CDR3 region: CASSGFRDKNQPQHF. Here the CDR3 DNA reads TGTGCCAGCAGTGGTTTCCGGGACAAGAATCAGCCCCAGCATTTT.